One T cell receptor beta chain is described in this entry. The data derive from a study of blood T cell repertoires in COVID-19. Study as a whole: Collection of acute and convalescent COVID-19 samples took place in the United States, Italy and Spain. T cells, B-cell-depleted T cells, or PBMCs provided the cDNA or gDNA that served as material.

Germline-derived CDR1 and CDR2 are SGHTA and FQGTGA. The CDR3 runs 16 residues. V was clipped by 5 bases and J by 9 bases; unmatched bases: 11. Everyone who took part was 18 to 89 years old, and they came from over 20 US areas. Per the authors' pipeline: Using reference gene primer amplification, nucleated cell counts were estimated. Data came from immunoSEQ multiplex PCR; TCRdb stores just in-frame clones and leaves some out. Clone size and the V and J calls come from that table; the DNA yielded D and trimming. The sample contains 200,000 to 300,000 clones, about 87% of which appear only once. What was sequenced was PBMCs or T cells enriched from blood (not recorded which). The chain carries TRBV7-3 and TRBJ2-1; 12 bases agree with TRBD2. The sequence derives from a woman aged 40 to 49 who had been exposed to COVID-19. CDR3 in DNA: TGTGCCAGCAGCCTCACTAGCGGGGGGTATCTGGGTGAGCAGTTCTTC. It yields the protein CASSLTSGGYLGEQFF.